The clone carrying this T cell receptor beta chain was observed a handful of times. What it binds is unknown. This CDR3 is built from 15 residues. The ends were cut back, 2 bases at V and 0 bases at J, with 11 bases in the middle. Germline lookup yields CDR1 MGHRA and CDR2 YSYEKL. This entry belongs to a study of T cells in Graves' hyperthyroidism and ophthalmopathy. The TCR beta CDR3 regions underwent amplification using RNA transcripts as the source. TCR CDR3 underwent first-round RT-PCR with the HTBI primer set. TCRdb processed the multiplex PCR reads anew with MiXCR; each CDR3 protein has one entry. Of about 640,000 distinct CDR3 sequences detected, less than 25% appear once; the ten largest clones hold 34%. Notes on the study in general: With a median lead of 6.5 months before onset, the model predicted ophthalmopathy.

Every diagnosis used clinical symptoms, serum thyroxine and TRAb, thyroid ultrasound and orbital computed tomography. PBMCs were obtained from 9.5 to 10 ml fresh peripheral blood. Sample: blood. V is TRBV4-1 and J is TRBJ2-7; D gene ambiguous. The TCR was taken from a man in his thirties or forties with Graves' ophthalmopathy. The CDR3 sequence: CASSQTGGASYEQYF. The CDR3 DNA reads as TGCGCCAGCAGCCAAACTGGCGGAGCCTCCTACGAGCAGTACTTC.